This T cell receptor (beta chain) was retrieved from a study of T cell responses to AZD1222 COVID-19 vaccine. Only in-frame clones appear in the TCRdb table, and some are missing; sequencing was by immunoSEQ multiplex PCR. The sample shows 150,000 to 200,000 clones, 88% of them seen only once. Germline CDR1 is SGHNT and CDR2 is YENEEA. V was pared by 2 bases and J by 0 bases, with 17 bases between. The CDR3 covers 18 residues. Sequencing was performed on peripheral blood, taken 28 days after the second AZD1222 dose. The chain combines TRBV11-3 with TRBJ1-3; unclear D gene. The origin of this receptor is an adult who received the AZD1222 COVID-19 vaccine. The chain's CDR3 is CASSLRGFGFDSGNTIYF. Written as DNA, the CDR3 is TGTGCCAGCAGCTTAAGAGGGTTCGGTTTCGACTCTGGAAACACCATATATTTT.